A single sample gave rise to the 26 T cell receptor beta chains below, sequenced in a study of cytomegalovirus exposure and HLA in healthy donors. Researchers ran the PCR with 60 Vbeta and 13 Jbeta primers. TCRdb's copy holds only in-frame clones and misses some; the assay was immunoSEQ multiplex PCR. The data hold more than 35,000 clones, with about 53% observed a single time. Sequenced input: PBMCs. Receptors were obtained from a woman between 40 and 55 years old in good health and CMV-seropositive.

This CDR3 is CASSRTGGGGYTF. In DNA, the CDR3 is TGTGCCAGCAGTAGGACAGGGGGCGGTGGCTACACCTTC. This sequence joins TRBV28 and TRBJ1-2, with 11 bases aligning to TRBD1. The CDR3 sequence is 13 residues long. Unmatched junction bases numbered 3, after V lost 5 bases and J lost 7 bases. Germline assignment: CDR1 MDHEN and CDR2 SYDVKM.

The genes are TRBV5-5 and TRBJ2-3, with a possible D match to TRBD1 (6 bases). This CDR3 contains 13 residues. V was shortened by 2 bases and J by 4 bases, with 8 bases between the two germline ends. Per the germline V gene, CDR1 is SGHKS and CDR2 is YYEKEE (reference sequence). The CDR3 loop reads CASSFRGPDTQYF. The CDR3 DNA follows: TGTGCCAGCAGCTTCAGGGGCCCAGATACGCAGTATTTT.

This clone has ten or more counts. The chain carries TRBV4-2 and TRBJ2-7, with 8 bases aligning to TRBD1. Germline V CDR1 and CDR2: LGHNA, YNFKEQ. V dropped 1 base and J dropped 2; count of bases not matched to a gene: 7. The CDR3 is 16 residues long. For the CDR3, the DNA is TGTGCCAGCAGCCAAGCCTGGGACAGGCAAACCTACGAGCAGTACTTC. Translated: CASSQAWDRQTYEQYF.

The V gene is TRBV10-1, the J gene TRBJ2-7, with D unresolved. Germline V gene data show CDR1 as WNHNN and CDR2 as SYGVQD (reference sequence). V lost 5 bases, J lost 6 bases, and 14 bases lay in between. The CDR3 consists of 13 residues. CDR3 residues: CASSRDPGREQYF. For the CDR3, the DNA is TGCGCCAGCAGTCGAGACCCTGGGCGCGAGCAGTACTTC.

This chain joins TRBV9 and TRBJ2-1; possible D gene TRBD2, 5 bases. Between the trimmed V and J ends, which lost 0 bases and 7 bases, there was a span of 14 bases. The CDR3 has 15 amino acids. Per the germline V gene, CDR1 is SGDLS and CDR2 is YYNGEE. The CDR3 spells CASSVGFRGKNEQFF. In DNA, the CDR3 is TGTGCCAGCAGCGTAGGGTTTCGAGGGAAAAATGAGCAGTTCTTC.

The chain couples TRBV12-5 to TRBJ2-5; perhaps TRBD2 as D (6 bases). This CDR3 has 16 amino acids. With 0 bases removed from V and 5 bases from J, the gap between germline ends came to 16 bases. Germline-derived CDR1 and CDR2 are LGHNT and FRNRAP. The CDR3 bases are TGTGCTAGTGGTTTGGTACTGGCGGGGAGAGGGGAGACCCAGTACTTC. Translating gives CASGLVLAGRGETQYF.

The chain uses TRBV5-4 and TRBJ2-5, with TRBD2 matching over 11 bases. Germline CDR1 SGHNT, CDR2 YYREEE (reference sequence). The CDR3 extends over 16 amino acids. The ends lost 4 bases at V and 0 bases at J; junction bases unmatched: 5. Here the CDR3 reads CASSRLAGGYQETQYF. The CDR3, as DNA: TGTGCCAGCAGCCGCCTAGCGGGGGGCTACCAAGAGACCCAGTACTTC.

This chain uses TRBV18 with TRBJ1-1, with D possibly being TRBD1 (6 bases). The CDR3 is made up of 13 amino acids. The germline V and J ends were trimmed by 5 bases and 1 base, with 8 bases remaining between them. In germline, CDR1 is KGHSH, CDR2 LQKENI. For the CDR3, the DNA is TGTGCCAGCTCAAGGGACAAGAACACTGAAGCTTTCTTT. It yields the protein CASSRDKNTEAFF.

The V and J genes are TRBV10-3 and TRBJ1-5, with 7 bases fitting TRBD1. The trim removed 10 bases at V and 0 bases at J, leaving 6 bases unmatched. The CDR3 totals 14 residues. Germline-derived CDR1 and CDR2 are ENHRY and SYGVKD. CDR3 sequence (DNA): TGTGCCACAAACAGGGGAGGTAGCAATCAGCCCCAGCATTTT. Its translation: CATNRGGSNQPQHF.

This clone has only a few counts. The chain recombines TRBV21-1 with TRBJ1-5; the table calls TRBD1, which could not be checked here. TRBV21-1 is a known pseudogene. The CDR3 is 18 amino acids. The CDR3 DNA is TGTGCCAGCAGCAAAGGGGACAGGGCGGAGGTAAGCAATCAGCCCCAGCATTTT. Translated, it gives CASSKGDRAEVSNQPQHF.

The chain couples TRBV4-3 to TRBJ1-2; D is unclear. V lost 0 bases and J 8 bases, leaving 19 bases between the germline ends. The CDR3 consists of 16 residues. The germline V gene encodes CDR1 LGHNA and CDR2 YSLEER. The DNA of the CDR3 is TGCGCCAGCAGCCAAGATCTCGGGAATAACCTCATCGGCTACACCTTC. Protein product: CASSQDLGNNLIGYTF.

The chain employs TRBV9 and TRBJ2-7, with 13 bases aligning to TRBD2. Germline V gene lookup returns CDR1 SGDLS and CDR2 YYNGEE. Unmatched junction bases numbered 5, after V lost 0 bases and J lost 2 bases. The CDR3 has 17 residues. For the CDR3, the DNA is TGTGCCAGCAGCGTAGCTCCCACTAGCGGGGGGGCCTACGAGCAGTACTTC. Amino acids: CASSVAPTSGGAYEQYF.

DNA of the CDR3: TGTGCCAGCATGAGGGCGAACACTGAAGCTTTCTTT. This sequence encodes CASMRANTEAFF. The chain couples TRBV2 to TRBJ1-1; no clear D. The CDR3 is made up of 12 amino acids. The ends were cut back, 7 bases at V and 1 base at J, with 7 bases in the middle. Germline loops: CDR1 SNHLY, CDR2 FYNNEI.

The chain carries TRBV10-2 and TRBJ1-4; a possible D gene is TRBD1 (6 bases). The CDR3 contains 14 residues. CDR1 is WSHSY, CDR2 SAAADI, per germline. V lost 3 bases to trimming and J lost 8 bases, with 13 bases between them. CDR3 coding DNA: TGCGCCAGCAGTGACAGGACAGAGACCGAAAAACTGTTTTTT. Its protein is CASSDRTETEKLFF.

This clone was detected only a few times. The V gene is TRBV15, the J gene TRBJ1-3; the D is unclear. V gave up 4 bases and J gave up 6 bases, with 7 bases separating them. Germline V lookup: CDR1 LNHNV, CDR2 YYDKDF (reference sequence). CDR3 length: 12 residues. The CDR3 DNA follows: TGTGCCACCAGCATCGACTTAAACACCATATATTTT. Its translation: CATSIDLNTIYF.

The CDR3 loop is CASSERSVSASYEQYF. DNA for the CDR3: TGTGCCAGCAGTGAAAGGTCTGTTAGCGCCTCCTACGAGCAGTACTTC. The chain joins TRBV2 to TRBJ2-7; D is perhaps TRBD2 (5 bases). The V gene lost 2 bases and the J gene lost 0 bases, with 14 bases spanning the gap. The CDR3 consists of 16 residues. Germline-derived CDR1 and CDR2 are SNHLY and FYNNEI. The entire variable domain, with the rest obtained from reference TRBV2 and TRBJ2-7, is as follows: EPEVTQTPSHQVTQMGQEVILRCVPISNHLYFYWYRQILGQKVEFLVSFYNNEISEKSEIFDDQFSVERPDGSNFTLKIRSTKLEDSAMYFCASSERSVSASYEQYFGPGTRLTVT.

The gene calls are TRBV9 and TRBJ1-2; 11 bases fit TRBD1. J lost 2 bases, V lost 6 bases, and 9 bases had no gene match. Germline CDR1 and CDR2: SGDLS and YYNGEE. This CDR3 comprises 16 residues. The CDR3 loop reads CASTGTGGVGNYGYTF. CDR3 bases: TGTGCCAGCACCGGGACAGGGGGTGTGGGGAACTATGGCTACACCTTC.

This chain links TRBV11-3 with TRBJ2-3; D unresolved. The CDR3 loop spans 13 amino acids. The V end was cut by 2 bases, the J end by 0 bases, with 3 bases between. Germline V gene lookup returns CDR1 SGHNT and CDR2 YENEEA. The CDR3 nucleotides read TGTGCCAGCAGCTTACCTAGCACAGATACGCAGTATTTT. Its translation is CASSLPSTDTQYF.

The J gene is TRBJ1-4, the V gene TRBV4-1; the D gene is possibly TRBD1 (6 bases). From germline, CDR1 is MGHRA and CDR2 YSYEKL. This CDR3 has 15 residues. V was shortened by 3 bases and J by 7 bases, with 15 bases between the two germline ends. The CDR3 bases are TGCGCCAGCAGCCAGAGGGACACGGCGGCTGAAAAACTGTTTTTT. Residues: CASSQRDTAAEKLFF.

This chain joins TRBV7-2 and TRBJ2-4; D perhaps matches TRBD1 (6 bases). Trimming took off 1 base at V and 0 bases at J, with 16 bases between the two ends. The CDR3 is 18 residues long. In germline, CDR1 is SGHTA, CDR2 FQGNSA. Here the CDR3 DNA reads TGTGCCAGCAGCTTAGGGGGGCTAACAGGGTTAGCCAAAAACATTCAGTACTTC. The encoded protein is CASSLGGLTGLAKNIQYF. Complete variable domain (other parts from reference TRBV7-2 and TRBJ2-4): GAGVSQSPSNKVTEKGKDVELRCDPISGHTALYWYRQSLGQGLEFLIYFQGNSAPDKSGLPSDRFSAERTGGSVSTLTIQRTQQEDSAVYLCASSLGGLTGLAKNIQYFGAGTRLSVL.

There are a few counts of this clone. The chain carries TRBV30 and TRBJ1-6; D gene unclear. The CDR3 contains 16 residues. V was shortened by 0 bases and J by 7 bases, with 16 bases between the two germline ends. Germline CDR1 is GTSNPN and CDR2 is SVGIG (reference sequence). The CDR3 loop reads CAWSVLQLRVNSPLHF. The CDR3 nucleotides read TGTGCCTGGAGTGTACTTCAACTGAGGGTGAATTCACCCCTCCACTTT. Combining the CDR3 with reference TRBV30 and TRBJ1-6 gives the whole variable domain SQTIHQWPATLVQPVGSPLSLECTVEGTSNPNLYWYRQAAGRGLQLLFYSVGIGQISSEVPQNLSASRPQDRQFILSSKKLLLSDSGFYLCAWSVLQLRVNSPLHFGNGTRLTVT.

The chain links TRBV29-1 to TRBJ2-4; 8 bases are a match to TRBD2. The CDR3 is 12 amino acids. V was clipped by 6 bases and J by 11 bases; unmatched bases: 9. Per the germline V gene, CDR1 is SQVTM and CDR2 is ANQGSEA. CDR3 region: CSVRGSGGFQYF. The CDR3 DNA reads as TGCAGCGTGAGGGGCAGCGGGGGATTTCAGTACTTC.

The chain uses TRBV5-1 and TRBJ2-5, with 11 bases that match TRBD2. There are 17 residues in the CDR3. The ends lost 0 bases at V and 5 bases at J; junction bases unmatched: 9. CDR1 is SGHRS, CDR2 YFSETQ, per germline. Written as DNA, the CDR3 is TGCGCCAGCAGCTTGGGTTCTAGCGGGGGGCCGTCGGAGACCCAGTACTTC. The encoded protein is CASSLGSSGGPSETQYF.

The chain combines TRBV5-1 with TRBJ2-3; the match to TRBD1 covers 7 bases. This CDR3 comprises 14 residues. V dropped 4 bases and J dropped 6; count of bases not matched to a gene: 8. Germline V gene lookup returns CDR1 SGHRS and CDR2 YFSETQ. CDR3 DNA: TGCGCCAGCAGCACACAAGGGGGCTTTGATACGCAGTATTTT. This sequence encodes CASSTQGGFDTQYF.

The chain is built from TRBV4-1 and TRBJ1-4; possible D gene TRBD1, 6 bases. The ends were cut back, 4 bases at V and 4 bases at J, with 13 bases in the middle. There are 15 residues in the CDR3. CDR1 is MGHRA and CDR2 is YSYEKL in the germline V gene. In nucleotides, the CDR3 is TGCGCCAGCAGCCGACAACAGGGCTTTAATGAAAAACTGTTTTTT. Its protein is CASSRQQGFNEKLFF.

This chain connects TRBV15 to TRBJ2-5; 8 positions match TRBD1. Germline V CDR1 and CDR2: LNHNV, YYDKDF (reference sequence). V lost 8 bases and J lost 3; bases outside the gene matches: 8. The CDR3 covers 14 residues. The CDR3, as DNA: TGTGCCACCGCCGGAGGGACAGGAGAAGAGACCCAGTACTTC. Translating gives CATAGGTGEETQYF. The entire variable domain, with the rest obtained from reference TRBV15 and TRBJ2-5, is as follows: DAMVIQNPRYQVTQFGKPVTLSCSQTLNHNVMYWYQQKSSQAPKLLFHYYDKDFNNEADTPDNFQSRRPNTSFCFLDIRSPGLGDTAMYLCATAGGTGEETQYFGPGTRLLVL.